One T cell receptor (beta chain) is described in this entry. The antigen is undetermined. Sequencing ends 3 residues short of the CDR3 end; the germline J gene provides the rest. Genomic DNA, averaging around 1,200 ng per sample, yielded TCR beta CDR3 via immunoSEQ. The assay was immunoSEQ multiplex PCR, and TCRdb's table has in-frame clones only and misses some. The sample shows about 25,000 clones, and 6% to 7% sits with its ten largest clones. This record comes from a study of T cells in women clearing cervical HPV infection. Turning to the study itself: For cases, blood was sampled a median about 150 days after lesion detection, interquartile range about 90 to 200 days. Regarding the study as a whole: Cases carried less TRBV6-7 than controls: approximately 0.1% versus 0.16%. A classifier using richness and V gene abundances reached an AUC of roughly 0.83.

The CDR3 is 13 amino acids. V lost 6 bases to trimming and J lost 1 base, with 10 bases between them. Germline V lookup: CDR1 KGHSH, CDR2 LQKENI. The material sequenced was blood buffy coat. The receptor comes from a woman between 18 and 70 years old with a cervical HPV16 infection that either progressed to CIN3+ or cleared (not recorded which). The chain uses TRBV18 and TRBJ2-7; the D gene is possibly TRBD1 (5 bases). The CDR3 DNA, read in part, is TGTGCCAGCTCGAAGACAGAGTCCTACGAG. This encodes CASSKTESYE. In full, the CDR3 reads CASSKTESYEQYF.